This T cell receptor (beta chain) was captured by sequencing in a study of cytomegalovirus exposure and HLA in healthy donors. Note on this clone: The target antigen is unknown.

V gave up 5 bases and J gave up 4 bases; unmatched junction bases: 7. Germline V gene lookup returns CDR1 MDHEN and CDR2 SYDVKM. This CDR3 is 14 amino acids long. Primers: 60 Vbeta forward and 13 Jbeta reverse. Sequencing was performed with immunoSEQ multiplex PCR; in TCRdb, only in-frame clones are kept and a portion is missing. In all, the sample yields about 130,000 clones. General study results and limits: As confirmed in vitro, three CMV-associated chains were specific for CMV antigens.

The sequencing sample was made of PBMCs. The V call is TRBV28, the J call TRBJ2-7; 8 bases are shared with TRBD1. The receptor was isolated from a man younger than 35 in good health and CMV-seronegative. CDR3 in amino acids: CASSAAGGGYEQYF. CDR3 nucleotide sequence: TGTGCCAGCAGTGCGGCAGGGGGCGGTTACGAGCAGTACTTC. Using reference TRBV28 and TRBJ2-7 for the parts outside the CDR3, the full variable domain is DVKVTQSSRYLVKRTGEKVFLECVQDMDHENMFWYRQDPGLGLRLIYFSYDVKMKEKGDIPEGYSVSREKKERFSLILESASTNQTSMYLCASSAAGGGYEQYFGPGTRLTVT.